The 22 T cell receptor beta chains presented below share a single source sample, sequenced in a study of molecular identifiers for immune sequencing clone quantification. TCRdb re-analysed the PCR reads in MiXCR, keeping a single row per CDR3 protein. The profile shows 490,000 or so distinct CDR3 sequences, roughly a fifth of them singletons. The specimen was naive CD8+ T cells from blood, with Jurkat cell RNA spiked in. Subset indicated: FACS-sorted CD8+CD4-CCR7+CD45RA+ naive T cells. These receptors all come from a human donor in good health. Some libraries in this study had Jurkat cell RNA spiked in.

This chain uses TRBV5-5 with TRBJ2-2; 10 positions agree with TRBD1. Germline V gene lookup returns CDR1 SGHKS and CDR2 YYEKEE (reference sequence). The CDR3 loop spans 16 amino acids. The trim removed 3 bases at V and 6 bases at J, leaving 8 bases unmatched. The CDR3 region is CASSYGQGVLSGELFF. The CDR3 DNA follows: TGTGCCAGCAGCTACGGACAGGGGGTTCTATCCGGGGAGCTGTTTTTT.

A few counts support this clonotype. This chain connects TRBV7-2 to TRBJ2-5, with D uncertain. V lost 1 base and J 5 bases, leaving 14 bases between the germline ends. This CDR3 is built from 15 residues. Germline loops: CDR1 SGHTA, CDR2 FQGNSA. This CDR3 reads CASSLEARGVETQYF. CDR3 nucleotides: TGTGCCAGCAGCTTAGAGGCTCGTGGGGTGGAGACCCAGTACTTC.

About this clonotype: One base away lies a much larger clone, so this may be a sequencing read error. The V and J genes are TRBV7-9 and TRBJ1-1; D may be TRBD1 (5 bases). CDR1 is SEHNR and CDR2 is FQNEAQ in the germline V gene (reference sequence). The CDR3 totals 13 residues. The V and J ends lost 2 bases and 10 bases respectively, with 14 bases between them. The CDR3 DNA is TGTGCCAGCAGCTTACCGATGGGGGGTGGAGCTTTCTTT. Its protein product is CASSLPMGGGAFF.

This clonotype has only a few counts. J is TRBJ2-3 and V is TRBV27, with D perhaps TRBD1 (6 bases). V lost 2 bases and J 2 bases, leaving 11 bases between the germline ends. CDR3 length equals 15 residues. CDR1 is MNHEY and CDR2 is SMNVEV in the germline V gene (reference sequence). CDR3 protein: CASSLEGVDTDTQYF. The CDR3, as DNA: TGTGCCAGCAGTTTAGAGGGGGTGGACACAGATACGCAGTATTTT.

This clonotype was observed a few times. The chain uses TRBV6-6 and TRBJ1-3, with D possibly TRBD1 on 6 matching bases. Germline CDR1 and CDR2: MNHNY and SVGAGI (reference sequence). The V end was cut by 6 bases, the J end by 0 bases, with 9 bases between. The CDR3 is 14 amino acids. The CDR3 sequence: CASRDRGSGNTIYF. CDR3 nucleotide sequence: TGTGCCAGCAGGGACAGAGGCTCTGGAAACACCATATATTTT.

This clonotype has a handful of counts. The rearrangement uses TRBV6-5 and TRBJ1-1; D is undetermined. In germline, CDR1 is MNHEY, CDR2 SVGAGI. The V gene lost 6 bases and the J gene lost 10 bases, with 18 bases spanning the gap. The CDR3 runs to 13 residues. CDR3 region: CASRNGVNRLAFF. DNA of the CDR3: TGTGCCAGCAGAAACGGGGTGAACCGATTAGCTTTCTTT.

This clonotype was recorded many times. CDR3 DNA sequence: TGCAGTGCTAGAGACCGAGCGGGAGTGGTAGATACGCAGTATTTT. The encoded protein is CSARDRAGVVDTQYF. This chain links TRBV20-1 with TRBJ2-3; 8 nucleotides line up with TRBD2. V shed 0 bases and J 5 bases; nucleotides not matched to a gene: 7. The CDR3 has 15 residues. Germline-derived CDR1 and CDR2 are DFQATT and SNEGSKA (reference sequence).

The CDR3 coding sequence is TGTGCCAGCTATACAGCGGCGGATGGCTACACCTTC. This encodes CASYTAADGYTF. V gene TRBV7-9 combines with J gene TRBJ1-2, with D unclear. Trimming pared 8 bases from V and 6 bases from J, leaving 13 bases between. The CDR3 is 12 residues long. Germline V gene data show CDR1 as SEHNR and CDR2 as FQNEAQ (reference sequence).

This clonotype was picked up a small number of times. The chain employs TRBV27 and TRBJ2-2, with 7 bases aligning to TRBD1. The CDR3 loop spans 14 amino acids. Germline V gives CDR1 MNHEY, CDR2 SMNVEV (reference sequence). V shed 5 bases, J shed 6 bases, and the junction held 6 bases outside the gene matches. The CDR3, as DNA: TGTGCCAGCAGTCAGGGGACAGCTGCCGGGGAGCTGTTTTTT. It encodes CASSQGTAAGELFF.

The chain is built from TRBV5-6 and TRBJ1-6, with TRBD1 as a possible D gene (5 bases). Trimming cost V 2 bases and J 15 bases, with 12 bases left between them. The germline V gene encodes CDR1 SGHDT and CDR2 YYEEEE. There are 12 residues in the CDR3. The DNA for the CDR3 is TGTGCCAGCAGCTTTGGGGCGTACGGCCTCCACTTT. Its translation: CASSFGAYGLHF. The full variable domain, completed using reference TRBV5-6 and TRBJ1-6, is DAGVTQSPTHLIKTRGQQVTLRCSPKSGHDTVSWYQQALGQGPQFIFQYYEEEERQRGNFPDRFSGHQFPNYSSELNVNALLLGDSALYLCASSFGAYGLHFGNGTRLTVT.

There are a few counts of this clonotype. The chain carries TRBV7-9 and TRBJ2-2; D gene uncertain. Between the trimmed V and J ends, which lost 1 base and 5 bases, there was a span of 8 bases. Germline V gene sequence: CDR1 SEHNR, CDR2 FQNEAQ (reference sequence). CDR3 length: 14 residues. The CDR3 DNA is TGTGCCAGCAGCTTAGTTTCGGAAACCGGGGAGCTGTTTTTT. Protein sequence: CASSLVSETGELFF.

To note about this clonotype: A clone one base away is much larger, so this may be a read error. The CDR3 nucleotides are TGTGCCAGCAGTGGTGGCAGGGGGATTTCACCCCTCCACTTT. Protein sequence: CASSGGRGISPLHF. The genes are TRBV2 and TRBJ1-6, with TRBD1 identical over 7 bases. There are 14 residues in the CDR3. Trimming removed 4 bases from V and 9 bases from J; junction bases left unmatched: 6. Germline lookup yields CDR1 SNHLY and CDR2 FYNNEI.

Comments on this clonotype: With a much larger clone just one base away, this may be a read error. The rearrangement links TRBV6-5 to TRBJ2-1; the D gene is possibly TRBD2 (7 bases). CDR3 length: 13 amino acids. Germline CDR1 reads MNHEY; CDR2 reads SVGAGI. CDR3 sequence (DNA): TGTGCCAGCGGGAGGGACACCTACAATGAGCAGTCCTTC. Amino acids: CASGRDTYNEQSF.

The DNA of the CDR3 is TGTGCCAGTAGTACACAGGGGGCGGGTCAGCCCCAGCATTTT. Amino acid sequence: CASSTQGAGQPQHF. The V gene is TRBV19, the J gene TRBJ1-5; TRBD1 matches 9 bases. Germline loops: CDR1 LNHDA, CDR2 SQIVND (reference sequence). The CDR3 runs 14 residues. The V gene end was trimmed by 4 bases and the J gene end by 6 bases; junction bases not matched to a gene: 4. The full variable domain, its missing parts supplied by reference TRBV19 and TRBJ1-5, is DGGITQSPKYLFRKEGQNVTLSCEQNLNHDAMYWYRQDPGQGLRLIYYSQIVNDFQKGDIAEGYSVSREKKESFPLTVTSAQKNPTAFYLCASSTQGAGQPQHFGDGTRLSIL.

As for this clonotype: This could be a read error, since a much larger clone is one nucleotide away. The rearrangement links TRBV28 to TRBJ2-3; 12 bases fit TRBD1. The CDR3 covers 15 residues. V shed 8 bases, J shed 6 bases, and the junction held 9 bases outside the gene matches. From germline, CDR1 is MDHEN and CDR2 SYDVKM. Written as DNA, the CDR3 is TGTGCCAGCGGCCCCGGGACAGGGGGCTTCGATACGCAGTATTTT. It is translated as CASGPGTGGFDTQYF.

This clonotype occurred many times. V and J are TRBV3-1 and TRBJ1-1; D possibly corresponds to TRBD1 (5 bases). The CDR3 length is 14 residues. The V end was cut by 2 bases, the J end by 5 bases, with 12 bases between. Germline values: CDR1 LGHDT, CDR2 YNNKEL (reference sequence). The CDR3: CASSQQGGRTEAFF. The DNA of the CDR3 is TGTGCCAGCAGCCAACAGGGAGGGCGGACTGAAGCTTTCTTT.

This clonotype was seen a few times. This sequence joins TRBV2 and TRBJ1-4; D not resolved. CDR1 and CDR2 from the germline V gene are SNHLY and FYNNEI. This CDR3 has 14 residues. V lost 7 bases, J lost 0 bases, and 9 bases lay in between. Here the CDR3 reads CASKSPATNEKLFF. The CDR3 DNA follows: TGTGCCAGCAAGTCTCCGGCAACTAATGAAAAACTGTTTTTT.

Concerning this clonotype itself: This may come from a read error, since a much larger clone is one base off. In DNA, the CDR3 is TGTGCCGGTAGTATAGGGACAGCGGATACGCAGTATTTT. Translating gives CAGSIGTADTQYF. V usage is TRBV19 and J usage is TRBJ2-3, with 7 bases that match TRBD1. CDR1 is LNHDA and CDR2 is SQIVND in the germline V gene (reference sequence). The CDR3 runs 13 residues.

This clonotype has a handful of counts. The V call is TRBV7-6, the J call TRBJ2-1; D gene uncertain. Germline-derived CDR1 and CDR2 are SGHVS and FNYEAQ. V was trimmed by 3 bases and J by 5 bases, leaving 8 bases between them. The CDR3 is 13 amino acids. For the CDR3, the DNA is TGTGCCAGCAGCTTTTCCCCCAACAATGAGCAGTTCTTC. Encoded protein: CASSFSPNNEQFF.

The chain uses TRBV11-1 and TRBJ2-6; D is undetermined. Trimming pared 5 bases from V and 0 bases from J, leaving 8 bases between. CDR1 and CDR2 (germline): SGHAT, FQDESV (reference sequence). The CDR3 length is 15 residues. CDR3 region: CASSRSFSGANVLTF. CDR3 coding DNA: TGTGCCAGCAGCCGTTCATTCTCTGGGGCCAACGTCCTGACTTTC.

The chain has TRBV7-6 and TRBJ1-1; D unclear. The CDR3 is 11 residues long. Germline V gene data show CDR1 as SGHVS and CDR2 as FNYEAQ. The V and J ends lost 6 bases and 9 bases respectively, with 11 bases between them. This chain's CDR3 is CASRTGSKAFF. The CDR3 coding sequence is TGTGCCAGCAGAACCGGGTCTAAAGCTTTCTTT.

This rearrangement joins TRBV27 to TRBJ2-3; no clear D. The CDR3 loop spans 15 amino acids. Looked up from germline, CDR1 is MNHEY and CDR2 is SMNVEV (reference sequence). V lost 5 bases, J lost 2 bases, and 14 bases lay in between. The CDR3 DNA sequence: TGTGCCAGCAGTCCCTTCGGGCTTCACACAGATACGCAGTATTTT. This encodes CASSPFGLHTDTQYF.